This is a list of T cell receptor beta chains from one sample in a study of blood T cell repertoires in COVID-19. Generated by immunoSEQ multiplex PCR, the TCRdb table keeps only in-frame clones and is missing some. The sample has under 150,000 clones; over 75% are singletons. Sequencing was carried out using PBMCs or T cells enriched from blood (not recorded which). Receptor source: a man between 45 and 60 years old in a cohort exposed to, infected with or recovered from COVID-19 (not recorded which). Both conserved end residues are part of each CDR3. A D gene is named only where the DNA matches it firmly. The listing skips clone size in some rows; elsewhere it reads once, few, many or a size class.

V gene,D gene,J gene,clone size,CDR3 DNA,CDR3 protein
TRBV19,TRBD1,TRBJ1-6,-,TGTGCCAGTACCACGACAGGGAATGGGAATTCACCCCTCCACTTT,CASTTTGNGNSPLHF
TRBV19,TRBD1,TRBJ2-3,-,TGTGCCAGTAGCCTTTTTGGGACAGGGGGAAGCACAGATACGCAGTATTTT,CASSLFGTGGSTDTQYF
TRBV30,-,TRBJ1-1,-,TGTGCCTGGAGTGTACACCTGGAAGCTTTCTTT,CAWSVHLEAFF
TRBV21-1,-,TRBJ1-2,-,TGTGCCAGCCTCTGGGACAGCCCCTATGGCTACACCTTC,CASLWDSPYGYTF
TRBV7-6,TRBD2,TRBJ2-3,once,TGTGCCAGCAGCTTAGGGGTTGCTAGCGGAGGCACAGATACGCAGTATTTT,CASSLGVASGGTDTQYF
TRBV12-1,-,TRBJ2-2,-,TGTGCCAGCAGCTTTGGAAAGAGGCGGAGAAACACCGGGGAGCTGTTTTTT,CASSFGKRRRNTGELFF
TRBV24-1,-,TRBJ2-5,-,TGTGCCACCAGTGATTTGGCGGCAGGGGCAGGAGAGACCCAGTACTTC,CATSDLAAGAGETQYF
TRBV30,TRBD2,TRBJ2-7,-,TGTGCCTGGAGTGGGCTAGCGGGACACGAGCAGTACTTC,CAWSGLAGHEQYF
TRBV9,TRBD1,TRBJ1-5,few,TGTGCCAGCAGTCCGGGACAGATCAATCAGCCCCAGCATTTT,CASSPGQINQPQHF
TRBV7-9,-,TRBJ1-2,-,TGTGCCAGCAGCTTGGTAGGAGCCTATGGCTACACCTTC,CASSLVGAYGYTF
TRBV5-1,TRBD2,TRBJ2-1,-,TGCGCCAGCAGCCCTCTGGGGACTACGAACTCCTACAATGAGCAGTTCTTC,CASSPLGTTNSYNEQFF
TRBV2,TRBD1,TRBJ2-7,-,TGTGCCAGCAGGGGGGACAGGAGCTCCTACGAGCAGTACTTC,CASRGDRSSYEQYF
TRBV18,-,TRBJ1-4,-,TGTGCCAGCTCTTCGCTACAGGGCCAGGGACTGTTTTTT,CASSSLQGQGLFF
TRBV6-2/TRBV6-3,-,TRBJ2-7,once,TGTGCCAGCAGTTACGGGCCAATACAGGGCAGGAGCGGCTACGAGCAGTACTTC,CASSYGPIQGRSGYEQYF
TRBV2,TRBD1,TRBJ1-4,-,TGTGCCAGCAGCTACCAGGGGGCGTTCAGTGAAAAACTGTTTTTT,CASSYQGAFSEKLFF
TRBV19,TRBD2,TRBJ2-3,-,TGTGCCAGTAGTCCGAGCGGGGGGTCCATCACAGATACGCAGTATTTT,CASSPSGGSITDTQYF
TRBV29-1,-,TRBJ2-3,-,TGCAGCGTTGTTGTTGCGGGAAGCACAGATACGCAGTATTTT,CSVVVAGSTDTQYF
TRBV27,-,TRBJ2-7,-,TGTGCCAGCAGTTCCCCTACCCAGATCGGGGGCTACGAGCAGTACTTC,CASSSPTQIGGYEQYF
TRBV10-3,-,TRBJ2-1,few,TGTGCCATCAGGGAGGGGGGCTCGGTCTACAATGAGCAGTTCTTC,CAIREGGSVYNEQFF
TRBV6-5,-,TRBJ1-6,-,TGTGCCAGCAGAAGGACAGTATCACCCCTCCACTTT,CASRRTVSPLHF
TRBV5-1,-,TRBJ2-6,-,TGCGCCAGCAGCGAGCCGTCGGGGGGCGACAACGTCCTGACTTTC,CASSEPSGGDNVLTF
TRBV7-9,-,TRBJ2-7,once,TGTGCCAGCAGCTTAGTGGACAGCCTCTACGAGCAGTACTTC,CASSLVDSLYEQYF
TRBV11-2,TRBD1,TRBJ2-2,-,TGTGCCAGCACTCCCCGGGACAGGGGGCGAGGCACCGGGGAGCTGTTTTTT,CASTPRDRGRGTGELFF
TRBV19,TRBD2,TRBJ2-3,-,TGTGCCAGTACCTCAAGAGCGGGGGATACGCAGTATTTT,CASTSRAGDTQYF
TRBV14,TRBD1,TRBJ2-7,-,TGTGCCAGCAGCCAAGTTAGGACAGGCCACTACGAGCAGTACTTC,CASSQVRTGHYEQYF
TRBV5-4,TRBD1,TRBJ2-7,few,TGTGCCAGCAGCTTCCGAGACAGGGCCCACGAGCAGTACTTC,CASSFRDRAHEQYF
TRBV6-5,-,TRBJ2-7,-,TGTGCCAGCCTCCGAGGTCCCTACGAGCAGTACTTC,CASLRGPYEQYF
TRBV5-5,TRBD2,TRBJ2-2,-,TGTGCCAGCAGCAACCGACTAGCGGCTAACACCGGGGAGCTGTTTTTT,CASSNRLAANTGELFF
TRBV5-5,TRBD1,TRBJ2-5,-,TGTGCCAGCAGCCCCACAGGGGGCATAGAGACCCAGTACTTC,CASSPTGGIETQYF
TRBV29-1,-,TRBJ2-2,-,TGCAGCGCCCAGGGGCCCGGGGAGCTGTTTTTT,CSAQGPGELFF
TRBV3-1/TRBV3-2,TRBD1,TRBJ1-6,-,TGTGCCAGCAGCCAAGCTTACAGGGGGCAGGGTTCACCCCTCCACTTT,CASSQAYRGQGSPLHF
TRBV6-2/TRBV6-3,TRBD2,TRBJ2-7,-,TGTGCCAGCAGTTACTATGGTAGCGGGATAAGTGAGCAGTACTTC,CASSYYGSGISEQYF
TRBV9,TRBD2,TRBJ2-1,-,TGTGCCAGCAGCGTCGGCAGCGGGAGCCACAATGAGCAGTTCTTC,CASSVGSGSHNEQFF
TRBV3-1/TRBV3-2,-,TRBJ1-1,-,TGTGCCAGCAGTCCCGCCAGGGTGTCTGAAGCTTTCTTT,CASSPARVSEAFF
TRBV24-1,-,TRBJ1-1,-,TGTGCCACCAGTGATTTGCACAGTGCTTCTTGGCCACCTGCTCTCTATGGGGAGTCTTCTGAAGCTTTCTTT,CATSDLHSASWPPALYGESSEAFF
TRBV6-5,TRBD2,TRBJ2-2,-,TGTGCCAGCAGCGTAGTAGCGGGGACCACCGGGGAGCTGTTTTTT,CASSVVAGTTGELFF
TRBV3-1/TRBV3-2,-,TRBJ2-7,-,TGTGCCAGCAGCCAACTCTCCTACGAGCAGTACTTC,CASSQLSYEQYF
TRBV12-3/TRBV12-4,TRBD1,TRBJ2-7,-,TGTGCCAGCAGCGACAGGGTTAGCGAGCAGTACTTC,CASSDRVSEQYF
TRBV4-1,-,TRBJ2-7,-,TGCGCCAGCAGCCTGGGGGGCTACGAGCAGTACTTC,CASSLGGYEQYF
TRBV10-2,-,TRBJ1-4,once,TGCGCCAGCAGGGTGGGGCCCGCAACTAATGAAAAACTGTTTTTT,CASRVGPATNEKLFF